Listed below are T cell receptor beta chains from one sample, sequenced in a study of regulatory T cells in long-lasting Graves disease. TCRdb redid the calling of the multiplex PCR reads with MiXCR, one entry per CDR3 protein. This table holds about 420,000 distinct CDR3 sequences, less than 20% found once. This sample was also put to use in a study of T cells in Graves' hyperthyroidism and ophthalmopathy.

The sequencing used peripheral blood mononuclear cells (PBMCs), collected at new diagnosis, from a patient treated with antithyroid drugs. The origin of the receptors is a young woman with Graves disease. CDR3s include the opening cysteine and the closing phenylalanine or tryptophan. The D gene is left open where the match is weak. Size is stated for part of the rows, as once, few or many counts, or as a class when the clone is expanded.

D gene: NA
J gene: TRBJ2-1
clone size: NA
V gene: TRBV30
CDR3 DNA: TGTGCCTTCGGCGGGGCTTACAATGAGCAGTTCTTC
CDR3 protein: CAFGGAYNEQFF

D gene: TRBD2
J gene: TRBJ2-1
clone size: many
V gene: TRBV9
CDR3 DNA: TGTGCCAGCAGCGTACTGGGACTAGCGGGAGGAGGGGGCTACAATGAGCAGTTCTTC
CDR3 protein: CASSVLGLAGGGGYNEQFF

D gene: NA
J gene: TRBJ2-2
clone size: few
V gene: TRBV7-9
CDR3 DNA: TGTGCCAGCAGCCAATATCTGAACACCGGGGAGCTGTTTTTT
CDR3 protein: CASSQYLNTGELFF

D gene: NA
J gene: TRBJ2-7
clone size: NA
V gene: TRBV6-2/TRBV6-3
CDR3 DNA: TGTGCCAGCAGTGACCCTTCTCAGGGTCGCGAGCAGTACTTC
CDR3 protein: CASSDPSQGREQYF

D gene: TRBD1
J gene: TRBJ1-1
clone size: many
V gene: TRBV7-2
CDR3 DNA: TGTGCCAGCAGCTTAGAGGGACAGCTGAACACTGAAGCTTTCTTT
CDR3 protein: CASSLEGQLNTEAFF

D gene: TRBD2
J gene: TRBJ2-5
clone size: many
V gene: TRBV28
CDR3 DNA: TGTGCCAGCAGTCCCCTGGGACTTAGGCAAAGGGAAGGGAGGGGTGTAAAGACCCAGTACTTC
CDR3 protein: CASSPLGLRQREGRGVKTQYF

D gene: NA
J gene: TRBJ2-4
clone size: many
V gene: TRBV28
CDR3 DNA: TGTGCCAGCAGTTTAGGGGGCTTAAACATTCAGTACTTC
CDR3 protein: CASSLGGLNIQYF

D gene: NA
J gene: TRBJ2-7
clone size: few
V gene: TRBV3-1
CDR3 DNA: TGTGCCAGCAGCCTAAAGGGAGTGAACGAGCAGTACTTC
CDR3 protein: CASSLKGVNEQYF

D gene: TRBD2
J gene: TRBJ2-1
clone size: few
V gene: TRBV5-5
CDR3 DNA: TGTGCCAGCAGCCCCGGGACTAGCGGGGGTATAGAGCAGTTCTTC
CDR3 protein: CASSPGTSGGIEQFF

D gene: TRBD2
J gene: TRBJ2-3
clone size: many
V gene: TRBV12-3/TRBV12-4
CDR3 DNA: TGTGCCAGCAGACGACTAGCGGCTAGCACAGATACGCAGTATTTT
CDR3 protein: CASRRLAASTDTQYF

D gene: NA
J gene: TRBJ1-2
clone size: few
V gene: TRBV29-1
CDR3 DNA: TGCAGCGTTGAAGATTGGACAGAGCTATATGGCTACACCTTC
CDR3 protein: CSVEDWTELYGYTF

D gene: NA
J gene: TRBJ1-1
clone size: few
V gene: TRBV3-1
CDR3 DNA: TGTGCCAGCAGCCTGGGGATCGGGGATCCTGAAGCTTTCTTT
CDR3 protein: CASSLGIGDPEAFF

D gene: TRBD2
J gene: TRBJ2-2
clone size: few
V gene: TRBV3-1
CDR3 DNA: TGTGCCAGCAGCCAAGCGCGCAGACTGTCGGTAGCGGGAGATCCCGGGGAGCTGTTTTTT
CDR3 protein: CASSQARRLSVAGDPGELFF

D gene: NA
J gene: TRBJ2-1
clone size: NA
V gene: TRBV6-1
CDR3 DNA: TGTGCCAGCAGCCCAACAGGGAACCCCTACAATGAGCAGTTCTTC
CDR3 protein: CASSPTGNPYNEQFF

D gene: TRBD2
J gene: TRBJ2-1
clone size: many
V gene: TRBV12-3/TRBV12-4
CDR3 DNA: TGTGCCAGCACCTTACTAGCGGGGGCTTCCTACAATGAGCAGTTCTTC
CDR3 protein: CASTLLAGASYNEQFF

D gene: TRBD2
J gene: TRBJ2-7
clone size: many
V gene: TRBV6-5
CDR3 DNA: TGTGCCAGCAGTTACCTACCCCCGCTAGCGGGAGACTCCTACGAGCAGTACTTC
CDR3 protein: CASSYLPPLAGDSYEQYF

D gene: NA
J gene: TRBJ2-2
clone size: many
V gene: TRBV20-1
CDR3 DNA: TGCAGTGCTAGAGCTAGCCCCCGGGAGCTGTTTTTT
CDR3 protein: CSARASPRELFF

D gene: NA
J gene: TRBJ1-1
clone size: few
V gene: TRBV9
CDR3 DNA: TGTGCCAGCAGCAGGGATCAAGGAGCTGAAGCTTTCTTT
CDR3 protein: CASSRDQGAEAFF

D gene: NA
J gene: TRBJ2-3
clone size: many
V gene: TRBV6-1
CDR3 DNA: TGTGCCAGCAGTACACCGAGATCCACAGATACGCAGTATTTT
CDR3 protein: CASSTPRSTDTQYF

D gene: NA
J gene: TRBJ2-2
clone size: many
V gene: TRBV2
CDR3 DNA: TGTGCCAGCAGGGGTCAGGGCAGCACCGGGGAGCTGTTTTTT
CDR3 protein: CASRGQGSTGELFF

D gene: NA
J gene: TRBJ1-5
clone size: many
V gene: TRBV3-1
CDR3 DNA: TGTGCCAGCAGCCAAGCTTATAGCAATCAGCCCCAGCATTTT
CDR3 protein: CASSQAYSNQPQHF

D gene: NA
J gene: TRBJ1-1
clone size: many
V gene: TRBV28
CDR3 DNA: TGTGCCAGCAGTTTTCGGATTCACACTGAAGCTTTCTTT
CDR3 protein: CASSFRIHTEAFF

D gene: NA
J gene: TRBJ2-3
clone size: few
V gene: TRBV9
CDR3 DNA: TGTGCCAGCAGCGTAGACGGCGGGGATACGCAGTATTTT
CDR3 protein: CASSVDGGDTQYF

D gene: TRBD2
J gene: TRBJ2-7
clone size: NA
V gene: TRBV6-2/TRBV6-3
CDR3 DNA: TGTGCCAGCAGTTACTCGATATTCAAACCGGGACTAGCGGTGTACGAGCAGTACTTC
CDR3 protein: CASSYSIFKPGLAVYEQYF

D gene: NA
J gene: TRBJ2-2
clone size: NA
V gene: TRBV27
CDR3 DNA: TGTGCCAGCAGTGAACTAGAGCCTCGCACCGGGGAGCTGTTTTTT
CDR3 protein: CASSELEPRTGELFF

D gene: TRBD2
J gene: TRBJ2-7
clone size: NA
V gene: TRBV30
CDR3 DNA: TGTGCCTGGAGTGTGCGTATCGGGAGGGCCGGGACCTCCTACGAGCAGTACTTC
CDR3 protein: CAWSVRIGRAGTSYEQYF

D gene: NA
J gene: TRBJ2-1
clone size: many
V gene: TRBV20-1
CDR3 DNA: TGCAGTGCTAGAGGACTTGCCTACAATGAGCAGTTCTTC
CDR3 protein: CSARGLAYNEQFF

D gene: NA
J gene: TRBJ2-7
clone size: many
V gene: TRBV4-1
CDR3 DNA: TGCGCCAGCAGCCAAGGGTCTGGTATGAGGTACGAGCAGTACTTC
CDR3 protein: CASSQGSGMRYEQYF

D gene: NA
J gene: TRBJ1-2
clone size: many
V gene: TRBV28
CDR3 DNA: TGTGCCAGCAGTTTAAACAGCTATGGCTACACCTTC
CDR3 protein: CASSLNSYGYTF

D gene: NA
J gene: TRBJ1-5
clone size: NA
V gene: TRBV20-1
CDR3 DNA: TGCAGTGCTAGACAACCGGATCAGCCCCAGCATTTT
CDR3 protein: CSARQPDQPQHF

D gene: NA
J gene: TRBJ1-3
clone size: few
V gene: TRBV7-2
CDR3 DNA: TGTGCCAGCAGCTCCCGTGGACAGGGAAACACCATATATTTT
CDR3 protein: CASSSRGQGNTIYF

D gene: NA
J gene: TRBJ1-5
clone size: many
V gene: TRBV27
CDR3 DNA: TGTGCCAGCAGTTCTGGGGTCTTCCTGGGGGATCAGCCCCAGCATTTT
CDR3 protein: CASSSGVFLGDQPQHF

D gene: TRBD2
J gene: TRBJ2-2
clone size: many
V gene: TRBV12-3/TRBV12-4
CDR3 DNA: TGTGCCAGCAGTCCGACTAGCGGGAGGGGGAACACCGGGGAGCTGTTTTTT
CDR3 protein: CASSPTSGRGNTGELFF

D gene: NA
J gene: TRBJ2-1
clone size: NA
V gene: TRBV19
CDR3 DNA: TGTGCCTCCCGCTGGGACAATGAGCAGTTCTTC
CDR3 protein: CASRWDNEQFF

D gene: NA
J gene: TRBJ2-3
clone size: few
V gene: TRBV2
CDR3 DNA: TGTGCCAGCAAGCTTCCGGGAGCAGATACGCAGTATTTT
CDR3 protein: CASKLPGADTQYF

D gene: NA
J gene: TRBJ2-7
clone size: NA
V gene: TRBV19
CDR3 DNA: TGTGCCAGTAGTATGCAACAGTACTACGAGCAGTACTTC
CDR3 protein: CASSMQQYYEQYF

D gene: TRBD2
J gene: TRBJ2-1
clone size: NA
V gene: TRBV12-3/TRBV12-4
CDR3 DNA: TGTGCCAGCAGTTTAGCTCTAGCGGGAGGGCGAGACAATGAGCAGTTCTTC
CDR3 protein: CASSLALAGGRDNEQFF

D gene: NA
J gene: TRBJ1-6
clone size: few
V gene: TRBV3-1
CDR3 DNA: TGTGCCAGCAGCCCGAAACTGGGCAATCCCCTCCACTTT
CDR3 protein: CASSPKLGNPLHF

D gene: TRBD1
J gene: TRBJ1-2
clone size: many
V gene: TRBV2
CDR3 DNA: TGTGCCAGCAGTCGCAGGACAGGAGCAACTAACTATGGCTACACCTTC
CDR3 protein: CASSRRTGATNYGYTF

D gene: NA
J gene: TRBJ1-5
clone size: NA
V gene: TRBV3-1
CDR3 DNA: TGTGCCAGCAGCGCAATGCTAAATCAGCCCCAGCATTTT
CDR3 protein: CASSAMLNQPQHF

D gene: TRBD2
J gene: TRBJ2-1
clone size: few
V gene: TRBV19
CDR3 DNA: TGTGCCAGTAGTATGGGGGCGGGAGGGCCAAAACTTTACAATGAGCAGTTCTTC
CDR3 protein: CASSMGAGGPKLYNEQFF

D gene: NA
J gene: TRBJ1-2
clone size: few
V gene: TRBV5-1
CDR3 DNA: TGTGCCAGCAGCTTACTGACAACTACGTTATATGGCTACACCTTC
CDR3 protein: CASSLLTTTLYGYTF

D gene: TRBD1
J gene: TRBJ1-1
clone size: NA
V gene: TRBV7-9
CDR3 DNA: TGTGCCAGCAGCCGCACAGGGGTGAACACTGAAGCTTTCTTT
CDR3 protein: CASSRTGVNTEAFF

D gene: NA
J gene: TRBJ2-1
clone size: many
V gene: TRBV2
CDR3 DNA: TGTGCCACCGAACCTAGGAGCTCCTACAATGAGCAGTTCTTC
CDR3 protein: CATEPRSSYNEQFF

D gene: NA
J gene: TRBJ2-1
clone size: NA
V gene: TRBV5-5
CDR3 DNA: TGTGCCAGCAGCTTGAGAGGGCTTGGCGGGATGGGCAATGAGCAGTTCTTC
CDR3 protein: CASSLRGLGGMGNEQFF

D gene: TRBD2
J gene: TRBJ2-1
clone size: many
V gene: TRBV6-2/TRBV6-3
CDR3 DNA: TGTGCCAGCAGTTATGAACGGCCGGGCGGGAGTCTTTCGAATGAGCAGTTCTTC
CDR3 protein: CASSYERPGGSLSNEQFF

D gene: NA
J gene: TRBJ2-2
clone size: few
V gene: TRBV19
CDR3 DNA: TGTGCCAGTAGTAATAGGACGTCCGGGGAGCTGTTTTTT
CDR3 protein: CASSNRTSGELFF

D gene: NA
J gene: TRBJ2-1
clone size: many
V gene: TRBV12-3/TRBV12-4
CDR3 DNA: TGTGCCAGCGTGCTGGGGCCCAGGGAGAATGAGCAGTTCTTC
CDR3 protein: CASVLGPRENEQFF

D gene: NA
J gene: TRBJ1-1
clone size: few
V gene: TRBV2
CDR3 DNA: TGTGCCAGCACCGGATTAAGCTTGGGGACTGAAGCTTTCTTT
CDR3 protein: CASTGLSLGTEAFF

D gene: NA
J gene: TRBJ1-5
clone size: NA
V gene: TRBV9
CDR3 DNA: TGTGCCAGCAGCCCCTGGGCAGCTAGCAATCAGCCCCAGCATTTT
CDR3 protein: CASSPWAASNQPQHF

D gene: NA
J gene: TRBJ2-7
clone size: few
V gene: TRBV7-2
CDR3 DNA: TGTGCCAGCAGCTTATATGGGGTGGGCTACGAGCAGTACTTC
CDR3 protein: CASSLYGVGYEQYF

D gene: NA
J gene: TRBJ2-2
clone size: many
V gene: TRBV28
CDR3 DNA: TGTGCCAGCAGCCAATTCCAATATGACACCGGGGAGCTGTTTTTT
CDR3 protein: CASSQFQYDTGELFF

D gene: NA
J gene: TRBJ2-1
clone size: NA
V gene: TRBV4-2
CDR3 DNA: TGTGCCAGCAGCCAAGAGGGACTCTACAATGAGCAGTTCTTC
CDR3 protein: CASSQEGLYNEQFF

D gene: NA
J gene: TRBJ2-1
clone size: many
V gene: TRBV2
CDR3 DNA: TGTGCCAGCAGTGATTCCGTTGACGGGTACAATGAGCAGTTCTTC
CDR3 protein: CASSDSVDGYNEQFF

D gene: NA
J gene: TRBJ2-4
clone size: NA
V gene: TRBV3-1
CDR3 DNA: TGTGCCAGCAGCCAAGATCCTCAGACTCTAGCCAAAAACATTCAGTACTTC
CDR3 protein: CASSQDPQTLAKNIQYF